This TCR beta chain appears in the sequencing data of a study of blood T cell repertoires in COVID-19. TCRdb's table, derived via immunoSEQ multiplex PCR, lists solely in-frame clones and lacks some. The top ten hold roughly 16% of the sample, which has 95,000 to 150,000 clones, over 75% seen once. The CDR3 has 15 amino acids. CDR1 MNHEY and CDR2 SMNVEV come from the germline V gene (reference sequence). Trimming cost V 5 bases and J 3 bases, with 15 bases left between them. The chain uses TRBV27 and TRBJ2-3, with D perhaps matching TRBD2 (5 bases). The receptor was derived from a man in his fifties or sixties with active or convalescent COVID-19. The sample taken for sequencing was peripheral blood. The DNA for the CDR3 is TGTGCCAGCAGTCCTGAATGGGAGAGGACAGATACGCAGTATTTT. Translating gives CASSPEWERTDTQYF.